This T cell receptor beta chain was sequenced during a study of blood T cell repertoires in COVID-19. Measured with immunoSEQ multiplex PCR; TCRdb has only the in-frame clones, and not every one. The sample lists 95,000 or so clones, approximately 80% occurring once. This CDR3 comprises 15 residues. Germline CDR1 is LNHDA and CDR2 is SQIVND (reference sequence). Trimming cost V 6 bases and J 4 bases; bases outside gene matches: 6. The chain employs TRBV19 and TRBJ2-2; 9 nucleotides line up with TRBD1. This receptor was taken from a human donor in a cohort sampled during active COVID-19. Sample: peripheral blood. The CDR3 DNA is TGTGCCAGTAGGGACAGGGGACGAAGCACCGGGGAGCTGTTTTTT. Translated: CASRDRGRSTGELFF.